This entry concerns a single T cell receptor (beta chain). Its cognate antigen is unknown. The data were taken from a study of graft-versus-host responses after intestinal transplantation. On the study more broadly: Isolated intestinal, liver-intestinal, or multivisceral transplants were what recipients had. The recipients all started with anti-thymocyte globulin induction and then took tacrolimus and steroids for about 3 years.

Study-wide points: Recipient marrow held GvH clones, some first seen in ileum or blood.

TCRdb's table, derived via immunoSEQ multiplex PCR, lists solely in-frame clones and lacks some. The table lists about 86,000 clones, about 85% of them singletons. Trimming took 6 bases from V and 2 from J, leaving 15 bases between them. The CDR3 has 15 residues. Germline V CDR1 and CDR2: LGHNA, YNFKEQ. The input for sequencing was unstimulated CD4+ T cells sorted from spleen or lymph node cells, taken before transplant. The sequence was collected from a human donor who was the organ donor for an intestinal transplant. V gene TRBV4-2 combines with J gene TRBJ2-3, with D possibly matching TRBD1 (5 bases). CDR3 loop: CASRTTDRNTDTQYF. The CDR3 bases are TGTGCCAGCAGGACAACAGACAGAAACACAGATACGCAGTATTTT.